Each of the 10 T cell receptor beta chains below was sequenced from the same sample in a study of CD8+CD57+ T cells in acquired aplastic anemia. Genomic DNA, serving as template, underwent TCR beta VDJ and CDR3 profiling. From the reads, TCRdb called clonotypes with MiXCR, one entry per CDR3 protein. The sample includes hundreds of thousands of distinct CDR3 sequences, around 72% of them seen just once. The sequenced sample was sorted CD4+, CD8+, or CD8+CD57+ T cells (not recorded which) from PBMCs. The receptors derive from a human donor in good health, serving as a control.

The chain uses TRBV19 and TRBJ1-2; D is ambiguous. Trimming cost V 6 bases and J 4 bases, with 15 bases left between them. This CDR3 region has 14 residues. The V gene's germline CDR1 is LNHDA and CDR2 SQIVND (reference sequence). The CDR3 DNA reads TGTGCCAGTAGAGACGGAGGTGCGGCCTATGGCTACACCTTC. It specifies CASRDGGAAYGYTF.

The CDR3: CASSVEDPGDTQYF. The CDR3 coding sequence is TGTGCCAGCTCAGTGGAGGATCCCGGCGATACGCAGTATTTT. The gene calls are TRBV19 and TRBJ2-3, with D possibly TRBD2 on 5 matching bases. CDR1 and CDR2 (germline): LNHDA, SQIVND (reference sequence). The CDR3 runs 14 residues. Trimming left V 9 bases short and J 6 bases short, with 19 bases between.

This clonotype was picked up a small number of times. The chain recombines TRBV20-1 with TRBJ2-5; 10 positions agree with TRBD1. V trimming: 5 bases; J trimming: 3 bases; junction bases outside the gene matches: 3. The CDR3 totals 13 residues. In germline, CDR1 is DFQATT, CDR2 SNEGSKA (reference sequence). CDR3 sequence: CSAWTGGKETQYF. The CDR3 DNA reads as TGCAGTGCTTGGACAGGGGGGAAAGAGACCCAGTACTTC.

On this clonotype: The junction departs from the called germline gene at one end, perhaps through a read error. CDR3 in DNA: TGTGCCAGCAGCCCCGGCAGGGCCACCGGGGAGCTGTACTTC. Translation: CASSPGRATGELYF. The V and J genes are TRBV7-6 and TRBJ2-7; D is possibly TRBD1 or TRBD2 (5 bases each). This CDR3 is built from 14 residues. CDR1 is SGHVS, CDR2 FNYEAQ, per germline.

This clonotype was picked up one time. The junction departs from the called germline gene at one end, perhaps through a read error. This chain links TRBV10-3 with TRBJ2-5, with TRBD1 as a possible D gene (7 bases). Looked up from germline, CDR1 is ENHRY and CDR2 is SYGVKD. CDR3 size: 15 residues. The CDR3 DNA sequence: TGTGCCATCAGTGAGGAACAGGGGACTTGCAATGAGCCTTTCTTC. Amino acid sequence: CAISEEQGTCNEPFF.

V is TRBV11-1 and J is TRBJ2-5; maybe TRBD1 (5 bases). From germline, CDR1 is SGHAT and CDR2 FQDESV (reference sequence). The CDR3 spans 14 residues. V lost 2 bases and J lost 4, with 11 bases in between. Here the CDR3 DNA reads TGTGCCAGCAGCTTAAGTACCCAGGGAGAGACCCAGTACTTC. This codes for CASSLSTQGETQYF.

This clonotype was seen many times. The gene calls are TRBV6-1 and TRBJ2-1; 7 nucleotides match TRBD2. V lost 5 bases to trimming and J lost 4 bases; unmatched junction nucleotides: 11. The CDR3 extends over 16 amino acids. Germline V gives CDR1 MNHNS, CDR2 SASEGT. The CDR3 reads CASSSGLTSLYNEQFF. The DNA of the CDR3 is TGTGCCAGCAGTTCGGGACTAACCTCCCTTTACAATGAGCAGTTCTTC.

Comment on this clonotype: No conserved phenylalanine or tryptophan is present at the end of the CDR3, so a read error is the likely explanation. It is unclear where the CDR3 begins or ends on the DNA, so no DNA is shown, and the CDR3 is as TCRdb lists it. The chain carries TRBV7-2 and TRBJ1-1. CDR1 is SGHTA and CDR2 is FQGNSA in the germline V gene. Both ends counted, the CDR3 spans 14 residues. The chain's CDR3 is CASSLSTEDFEAGI.

The chain uses TRBV4-3 and TRBJ1-1; 11 nucleotides align to TRBD1. There are 17 residues in the CDR3. Germline values: CDR1 LGHNA, CDR2 YSLEER. J was trimmed by 6 bases and V by 3 bases; bases with no gene match: 12. This CDR3 reads CASSHSRRDRGSAEAFF. The CDR3 DNA is TGCGCCAGCAGCCATTCGAGACGGGACAGGGGGTCGGCTGAAGCTTTCTTT.

The chain combines TRBV19 with TRBJ2-7, with 9 bases that match TRBD1. Germline CDR1 reads LNHDA; CDR2 reads SQIVND (reference sequence). CDR3 size: 16 residues. The trim removed 3 bases at V and 5 bases at J, leaving 11 bases unmatched. The CDR3 here is CASSIPEQGASNEQYF. In nucleotides, the CDR3 is TGTGCCAGTAGTATCCCTGAACAGGGGGCGTCGAACGAGCAGTACTTC.